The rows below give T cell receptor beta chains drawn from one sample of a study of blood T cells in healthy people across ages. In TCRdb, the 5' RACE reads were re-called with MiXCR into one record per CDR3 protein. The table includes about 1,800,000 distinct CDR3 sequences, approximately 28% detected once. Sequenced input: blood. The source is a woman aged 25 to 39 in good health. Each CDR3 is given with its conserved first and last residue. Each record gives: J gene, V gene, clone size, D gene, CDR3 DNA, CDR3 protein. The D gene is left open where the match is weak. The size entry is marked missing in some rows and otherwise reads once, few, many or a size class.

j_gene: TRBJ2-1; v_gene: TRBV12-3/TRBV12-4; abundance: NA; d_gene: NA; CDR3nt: TGTGCCAGTACTACTGAGCGGTACAATGAGCAGTTCTTC; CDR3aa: CASTTERYNEQFF
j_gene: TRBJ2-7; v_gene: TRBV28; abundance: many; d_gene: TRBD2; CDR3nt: TGTGCCAGCAGTTTTTGGACTAGCTCCTACGAGCAGTACTTC; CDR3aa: CASSFWTSSYEQYF
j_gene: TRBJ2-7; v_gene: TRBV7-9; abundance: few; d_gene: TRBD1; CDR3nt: TGTGCCAGCAGCTTACGACAGGGCGATTCCTACGAGCAGTACTTC; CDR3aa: CASSLRQGDSYEQYF
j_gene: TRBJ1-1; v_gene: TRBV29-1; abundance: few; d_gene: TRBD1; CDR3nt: TGCAGCGTCCCCGCAGGGGGTCCGAACACTGAAGCTTTCTTT; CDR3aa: CSVPAGGPNTEAFF
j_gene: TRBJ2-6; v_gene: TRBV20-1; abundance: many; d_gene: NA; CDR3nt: TGCAGTGCCTACAGGGCTGGGGCCAACGTCCTGACTTTC; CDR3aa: CSAYRAGANVLTF
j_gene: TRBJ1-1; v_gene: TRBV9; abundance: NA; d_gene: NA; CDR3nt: TGTGCCAGCAGCGTAGTTTCGGCCACTGAAGCTTTCTTT; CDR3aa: CASSVVSATEAFF
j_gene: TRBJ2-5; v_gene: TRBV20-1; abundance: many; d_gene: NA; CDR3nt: TGCAGTGCTAGAGTCGGGACCGACTCGCAAGAGACCCAGTACTTC; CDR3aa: CSARVGTDSQETQYF
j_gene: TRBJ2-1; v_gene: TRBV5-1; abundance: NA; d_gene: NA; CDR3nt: TGCGCCAGCAGGAGGGACACCTCCTACAATGAGCAGTTCTTC; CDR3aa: CASRRDTSYNEQFF
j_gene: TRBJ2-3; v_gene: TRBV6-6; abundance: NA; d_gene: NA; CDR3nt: TGTGCCAGCAGTTACAGCGAAAGGGGCACAGATACGCAGTATTTT; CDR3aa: CASSYSERGTDTQYF
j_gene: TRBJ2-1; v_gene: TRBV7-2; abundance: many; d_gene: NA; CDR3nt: TGTGCCAGCAGCCCCGGGACTCCTTACAATGAGCAGTTCTTC; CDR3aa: CASSPGTPYNEQFF
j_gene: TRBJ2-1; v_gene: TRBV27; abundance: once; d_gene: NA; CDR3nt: TGTACCAGCAGTCCCCGACAGGAGGCGGTTTATGAGCAGTTCTTC; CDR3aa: CTSSPRQEAVYEQFF
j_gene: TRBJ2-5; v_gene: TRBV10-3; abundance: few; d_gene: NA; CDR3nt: TGTGCCACGTTAGACAGCGAAAGGTTCCAAGAGACCCAGTACTTC; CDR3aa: CATLDSERFQETQYF
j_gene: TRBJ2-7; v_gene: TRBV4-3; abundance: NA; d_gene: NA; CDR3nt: TGCGCCAGCAGCCAAGATCACAGAAAAACCTACGAGCAGTACTTC; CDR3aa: CASSQDHRKTYEQYF
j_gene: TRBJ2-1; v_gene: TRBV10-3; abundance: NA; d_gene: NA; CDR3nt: TGTGCCATCAGTGAAAGCGACCCGCAGTTCTTC; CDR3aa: CAISESDPQFF
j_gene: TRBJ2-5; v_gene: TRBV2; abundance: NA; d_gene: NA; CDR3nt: TGTGCCAGCAAATCTGGGTGGAGCGAGACCCAGTACTTC; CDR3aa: CASKSGWSETQYF
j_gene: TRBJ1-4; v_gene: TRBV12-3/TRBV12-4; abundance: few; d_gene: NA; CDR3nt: TGTGCCAGCAGTTTATCTGGTGGGGGACTGTTTTTT; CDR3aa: CASSLSGGGLFF
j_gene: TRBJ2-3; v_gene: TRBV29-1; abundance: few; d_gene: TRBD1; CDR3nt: TGCAGCGCATGGGGACAGGGTACCACAGATACGCAGTATTTT; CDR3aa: CSAWGQGTTDTQYF
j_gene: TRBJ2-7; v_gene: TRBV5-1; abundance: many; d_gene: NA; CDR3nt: TGCGCCAGCAGCTTTATCTATGAGGCCGAGCAGTACTTC; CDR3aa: CASSFIYEAEQYF
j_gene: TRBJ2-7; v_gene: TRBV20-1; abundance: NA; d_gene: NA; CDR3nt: TGCAGTGCTGACGCGGGACGGCCGACCTACGAGCAGTACTTC; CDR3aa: CSADAGRPTYEQYF
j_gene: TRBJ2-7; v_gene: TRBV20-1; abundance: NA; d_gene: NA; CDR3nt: TGCAGTGCTAGGGGAGGAGGGCACGAGCAGTACTTC; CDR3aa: CSARGGGHEQYF
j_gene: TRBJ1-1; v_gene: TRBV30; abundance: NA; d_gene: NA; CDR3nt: TGTGCCTGGGGGACCGCGAGGACTGAAGCTTTCTTT; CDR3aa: CAWGTARTEAFF
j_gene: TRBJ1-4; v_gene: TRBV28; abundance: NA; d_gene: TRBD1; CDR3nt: TGTGCCAGCAGTCCTAGACAGGGCTTTCGGGAAAAACTGTTTTTT; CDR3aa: CASSPRQGFREKLFF
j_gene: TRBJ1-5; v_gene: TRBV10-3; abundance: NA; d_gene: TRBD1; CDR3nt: TGTGCCATCAGTGCGGGAGGGGGCATCAATCAGCCCCAGCATTTT; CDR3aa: CAISAGGGINQPQHF
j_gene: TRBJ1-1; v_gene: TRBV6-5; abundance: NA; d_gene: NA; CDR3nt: TGTGCCAGCAGTCCACGGGGGAACACTGAAACTTTCTTT; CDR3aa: CASSPRGNTETFF
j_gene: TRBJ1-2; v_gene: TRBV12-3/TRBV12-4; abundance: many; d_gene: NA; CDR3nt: TGTGCCAGCAGTCGGACCGGGGCCGAACGTGGCTACACCTTC; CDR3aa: CASSRTGAERGYTF
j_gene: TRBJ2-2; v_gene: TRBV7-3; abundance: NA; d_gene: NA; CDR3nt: TGTGCCAGCAGCTTAATGGTCGGGGAGCTGTTTTTT; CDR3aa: CASSLMVGELFF
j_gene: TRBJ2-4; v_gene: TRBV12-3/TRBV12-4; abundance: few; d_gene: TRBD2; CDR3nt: TGTGCCAGCAGCTCTCTAGCGGGGGGGAACATTCAGTACTTC; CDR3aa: CASSSLAGGNIQYF
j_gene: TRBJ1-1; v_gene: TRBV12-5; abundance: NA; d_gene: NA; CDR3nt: TGTGCTAGTGGCCGTGAGGGGGAGTGGACTGAAGCTTTCTTT; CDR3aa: CASGREGEWTEAFF
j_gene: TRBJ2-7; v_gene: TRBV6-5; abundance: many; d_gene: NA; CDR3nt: TGTGCCAGCAGGAACTACAGGGAACCATCCTACGAGCAGTACTTC; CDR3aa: CASRNYREPSYEQYF
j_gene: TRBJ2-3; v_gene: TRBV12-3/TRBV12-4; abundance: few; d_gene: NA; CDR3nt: TGTGCCAGCACTACGGGCCCCACAGATACGCAGTATTTT; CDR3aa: CASTTGPTDTQYF
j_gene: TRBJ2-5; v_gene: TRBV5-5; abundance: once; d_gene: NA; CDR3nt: TGTGCCAGCAGCTTCCATTCGGGGCAAGAGACCCAGTACTTC; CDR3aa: CASSFHSGQETQYF
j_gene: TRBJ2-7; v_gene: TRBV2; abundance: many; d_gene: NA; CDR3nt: TGTGCCAGCAGTGATTCCGGGACGGCTCCCCCCTTTTCCTACGAGCAGTACTTC; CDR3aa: CASSDSGTAPPFSYEQYF
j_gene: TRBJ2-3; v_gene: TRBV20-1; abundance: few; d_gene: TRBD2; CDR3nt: TGCAGTGCTATCCTAGCGGGGGGGAAGGCAGATACGCAGTATTTT; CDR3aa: CSAILAGGKADTQYF
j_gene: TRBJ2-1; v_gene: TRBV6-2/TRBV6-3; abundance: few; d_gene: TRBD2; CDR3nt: TGTGCCAGCAGTTACTCGGCTAGCGGGGTATTCAATGAGCAGTTCTTC; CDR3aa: CASSYSASGVFNEQFF
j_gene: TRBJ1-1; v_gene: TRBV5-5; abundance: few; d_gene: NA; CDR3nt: TGTGCCAGCAACCTCGGGCTGAACACTGAAGCTTTCTTT; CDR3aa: CASNLGLNTEAFF
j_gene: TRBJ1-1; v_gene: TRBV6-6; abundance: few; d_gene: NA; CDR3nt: TGTGCCAGCCGTTCAGGGGTGGGTGAAGCTTTCTTT; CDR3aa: CASRSGVGEAFF
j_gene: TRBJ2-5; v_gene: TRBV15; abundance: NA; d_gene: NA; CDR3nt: TGTGCCACCAGCAGTGACAATCGGGGCGGAGGGGGAGAGACCCAGTACTTC; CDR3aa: CATSSDNRGGGGETQYF
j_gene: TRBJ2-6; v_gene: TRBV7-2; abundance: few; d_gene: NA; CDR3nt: TGTGCCCGCAGCTTAGTTAGGTGGCCTGGGGCCAACGTCCTGACTTTC; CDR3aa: CARSLVRWPGANVLTF
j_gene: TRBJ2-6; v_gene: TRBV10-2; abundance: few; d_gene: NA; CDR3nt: TGCGCCAGCAAAACAGGGTGGGTCTCTGGGGCCAACGTCCTGACTTTC; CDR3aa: CASKTGWVSGANVLTF
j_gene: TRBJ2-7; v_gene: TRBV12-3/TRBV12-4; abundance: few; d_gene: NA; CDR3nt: TGTGCCAGCAGTACGGCCCAGACAGTCTCCTACGAGCAGTACTTC; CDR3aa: CASSTAQTVSYEQYF
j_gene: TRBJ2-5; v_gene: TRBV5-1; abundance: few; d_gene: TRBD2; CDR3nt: TGCGCCAGCAGCGGTACTAGCGGGGCGACAGAGACCCAGTACTTC; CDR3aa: CASSGTSGATETQYF
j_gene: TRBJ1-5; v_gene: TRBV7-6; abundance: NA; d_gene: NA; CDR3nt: TGTGCCAGCAGCGTCGGTGAGGAGCCCCAGCATTTT; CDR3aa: CASSVGEEPQHF
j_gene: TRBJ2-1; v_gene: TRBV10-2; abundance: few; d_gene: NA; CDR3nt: TGCGCCAGCAGTGAGGTAGACAACAATGAGCAGTTCTTC; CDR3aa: CASSEVDNNEQFF
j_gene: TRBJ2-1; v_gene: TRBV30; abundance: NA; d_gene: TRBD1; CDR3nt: TGTGCCTGGAGTAAGGGGGCTGGCTCCTACAATGAGCAGTTCTTC; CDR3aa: CAWSKGAGSYNEQFF
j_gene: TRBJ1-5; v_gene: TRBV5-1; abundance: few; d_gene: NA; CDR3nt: TGCGCCAGCAGCTTGGCCCCAGGGTCGGATCAGCCCCAGCATTTT; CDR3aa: CASSLAPGSDQPQHF
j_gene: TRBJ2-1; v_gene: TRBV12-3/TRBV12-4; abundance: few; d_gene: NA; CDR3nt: TGTGCCAGCAGTTTACTATCGGACAGTGAGCAGTTCTTC; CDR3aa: CASSLLSDSEQFF
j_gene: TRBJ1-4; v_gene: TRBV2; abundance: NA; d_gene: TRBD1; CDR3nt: TGTGCCAGCAAAGGGACAGCAACTAATGAAAAACTGTTTTTT; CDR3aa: CASKGTATNEKLFF
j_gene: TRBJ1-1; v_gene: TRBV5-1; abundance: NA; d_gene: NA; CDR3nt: TGCGCCAGCAGCGGACCGGACACTGAAGCTTTCTTT; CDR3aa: CASSGPDTEAFF
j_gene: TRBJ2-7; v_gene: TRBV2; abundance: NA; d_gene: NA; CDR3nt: TGTGCCAGCAGTGAAGGAGGGAGCTCCTACAATGAGCAGTACTTC; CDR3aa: CASSEGGSSYNEQYF
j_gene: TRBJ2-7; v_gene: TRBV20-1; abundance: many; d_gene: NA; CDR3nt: TGCAGTGCCTCCGACTTGAGGAGCTCCTACGAGCAGTACTTC; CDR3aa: CSASDLRSSYEQYF
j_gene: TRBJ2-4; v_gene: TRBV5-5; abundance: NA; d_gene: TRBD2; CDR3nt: TGTGCCAGCAGCGGCGGACTAGCGGGCGAATCGGAGAGCTCCTACAATGAGCAGTACTTC; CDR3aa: CASSGGLAGESESSYNEQYF
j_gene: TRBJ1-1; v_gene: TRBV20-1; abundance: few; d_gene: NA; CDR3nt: TGCAGTGCTAAGGCGTTCGCGGACCACACTGAAGCTTTCTTT; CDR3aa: CSAKAFADHTEAFF
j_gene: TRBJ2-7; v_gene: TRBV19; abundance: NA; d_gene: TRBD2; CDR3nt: TGTGCCAGTAGTATTAACACGGGAGGAACCTACGAGCAGTACTTC; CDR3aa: CASSINTGGTYEQYF
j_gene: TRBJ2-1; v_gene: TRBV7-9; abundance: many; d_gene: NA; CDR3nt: TGTGCCAGCAGGCACCCCCCCAGTGGGCTCTACAATGAGCAGTTCTTC; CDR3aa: CASRHPPSGLYNEQFF